The 25 T cell receptor beta chains in this list originate from one sample, sequenced in a study of T cell clonality in common variable immunodeficiency. Repertoires were generated with immunoSEQ multiplex PCR, while TCRdb's copy carries only in-frame clones and drops some. The sample presents about 52,000 clones, none singletons. Specimen: peripheral blood mononuclear cells. Receptors originate from a person aged 18-70 years in good health.

There are many counts of this clone. The read is 3 residues too short to cover the CDR3 end, so that end is filled in from the germline J gene. Other DNA sequences in the same sample also yield this CDR3. The rearrangement links TRBV20-1 to TRBJ1-5; TRBD1 is a possible D gene (6 bases). V lost 6 bases and J lost 0, with 9 bases in between. This CDR3 spans 13 amino acids. Germline-derived CDR1 and CDR2 are DFQATT and SNEGSKA (reference sequence). The CDR3 loop reads CSATGFSNQPQHF. CDR3 DNA, as far as it was read: TGCAGTGCCACAGGGTTTAGCAATCAGCCC.

A remark on this clone: Read data end 3 residues before the CDR3 end; the end is taken from the germline J gene. J is TRBJ2-7 and V is TRBV10-2, with 7 bases that match TRBD1. The germline gives CDR1 WSHSY, CDR2 SAAADI. The trim removed 4 bases at V and 2 bases at J, leaving 5 bases unmatched. The CDR3 length is 14 residues. CDR3 sequence reads: CASSAGQVTYEQYF. CDR3 bases read: TGCGCCAGCAGTGCCGGACAGGTGACCTACGAG.

This clone was seen at least ten times. The read gets to within 3 residues of the CDR3 end, and the germline J gene fills in the rest. J is TRBJ2-7 and V is TRBV16, with a possible D match to TRBD1 (6 bases). The ends were cut back, 0 bases at V and 2 bases at J, with 11 bases in the middle. There are 15 residues in the CDR3. CDR1 KGHSY and CDR2 FQNENV come from the germline V gene. The DNA read from the CDR3 is TGTGCCAGCAGCCAATCCCCAGGGGCCCCCTACGAG. This translates into CASSQSPGAPYE. The whole CDR3 reads CASSQSPGAPYEQYF.

This clone came up many times. Read data end 3 residues before the CDR3 end; the end is taken from the germline J gene. Other DNA sequences within the sample encode an identical CDR3. V usage is TRBV13 and J usage is TRBJ1-3; maybe TRBD1 (6 bases). The CDR3 spans 16 residues. CDR1 and CDR2 (germline): PRHDT, FYEKMQ (reference sequence). Trimming pared 1 base from V and 7 bases from J, leaving 17 bases between. The CDR3 region is CASSLEGHGKGNTIYF. The DNA read from the CDR3 is TGTGCCAGCAGCTTAGAGGGACACGGTAAAGGCAACACC. The entire variable domain, with the rest obtained from reference TRBV13 and TRBJ1-3, is as follows: AAGVIQSPRHLIKEKRETATLKCYPIPRHDTVYWYQQGPGQDPQFLISFYEKMQSDKGSIPDRFSAQQFSDYHSELNMSSLELGDSALYFCASSLEGHGKGNTIYFGEGSWLTVV.

This clone was counted ten times or more. The read terminates 3 residues before the CDR3 end, so the remaining end is supplied by the germline J gene. J is TRBJ2-2 and V is TRBV18; TRBD2 agrees at 7 bases. After removal of 2 bases from V and 1 base from J, the junction contained 4 bases not matched to a gene. Germline CDR1 KGHSH, CDR2 LQKENI. This CDR3 has 16 amino acids. CDR3 DNA (partial): TGTGCCAGCTCACCAACCGGGGGGAGGAACACCGGGGAG. Its translation: CASSPTGGRNTGE. Given in full, the CDR3 is CASSPTGGRNTGELFF.

Worth noting for this clone: The read ends 3 residues before the CDR3 terminus; that terminus is restored from the germline J gene. The chain joins TRBV2 to TRBJ2-4; 12 bases align to TRBD1. The CDR3 totals 15 residues. The germline V gene encodes CDR1 SNHLY and CDR2 FYNNEI. The CDR3 region is CASSSGTGGRETQYF. CDR3 DNA (partial): TGTGCCAGCAGTTCCGGGACAGGGGGCCGGGAGACT.

Regarding this clone: The sequenced fragment ends 3 residues before the CDR3 boundary, so the rest is inferred from the germline J gene. The genes are TRBV30 and TRBJ1-2, with TRBD1 matching over 8 bases. Germline assignment: CDR1 GTSNPN and CDR2 SVGIG (reference sequence). This CDR3 is built from 14 residues. Partial CDR3 DNA: TGTGCCTGGAAACGGACAGGGTGGGAAAACATC. Translating it yields CAWKRTGWENI. Given in full, the CDR3 is CAWKRTGWENIYTF.

This clone was counted at least ten times. The CDR3 end is not reached by the read, which stops 3 residues before it; the germline J gene fills it in. The chain recombines TRBV20-1 with TRBJ2-2; unclear D gene. This CDR3 comprises 15 residues. The V gene's germline CDR1 is DFQATT and CDR2 SNEGSKA (reference sequence). Trimming removed 0 bases at V and 1 base at J, with 9 bases between. The CDR3 sequence is CSARELTLNTGELFF. The DNA read from the CDR3 is TGCAGTGCTAGAGAACTTACCCTGAACACCGGGGAG.

This clone was seen ten or more times. The read ends 3 residues early relative to the CDR3; the germline J gene fills the gap. The chain combines TRBV20-1 with TRBJ2-4; D is possibly TRBD1 (5 bases). CDR1 is DFQATT, CDR2 SNEGSKA, per germline (reference sequence). The CDR3 contains 13 residues. The CDR3 bases that were read are TGCAGTGCTAGAGTTGGCAGGGCCAAGGGT. Translated, it gives CSARVGRAKG. The complete CDR3 sequence is CSARVGRAKGQYF.

This clone showed up many times. The sequence runs out 3 residues before the end of the CDR3; the remainder is reconstructed from the germline J gene. The J gene is TRBJ2-3, the V gene TRBV5-1; D is undetermined. There are 16 residues in the CDR3. Trimming took 4 bases from V and 0 from J, leaving 15 bases between them. Germline V gene data show CDR1 as SGHRS and CDR2 as YFSETQ. CDR3 in amino acids: CASSPRGIPSTDTQYF. The sequenced part of the CDR3 DNA is TGCGCCAGCAGCCCTCGTGGCATCCCTAGCACAGATACG.

In its sample, this clone was seen many times. The observed sequence ends 3 residues before the CDR3 terminus, with the missing tail filled in from the germline J gene. The chain couples TRBV9 to TRBJ2-2; no clear D gene. The CDR3 runs to 15 residues. Per the germline V gene, CDR1 is SGDLS and CDR2 is YYNGEE. Trimming left V 4 bases short and J 0 bases short, with 10 bases between. The CDR3 region is CASSLHTANTGELFF. The CDR3 bases that were read are TGTGCCAGCAGCCTCCACACAGCGAACACCGGGGAG.

Only a few counts were recorded for this clone. The sequenced fragment ends 3 residues before the CDR3 boundary, so the rest is inferred from the germline J gene. The chain joins TRBV2 to TRBJ2-5; TRBD2 matches 8 bases. CDR3 size: 16 residues. Germline CDR1 reads SNHLY; CDR2 reads FYNNEI. J gave up 2 bases and V 4 bases, and 9 bases lay outside the gene matches. This CDR3 is CASSGQLAGPQETQYF. Partial CDR3 DNA: TGTGCCAGCAGTGGACAGTTAGCGGGGCCTCAAGAGACC.

Comments on this clone: The read gets to within 3 residues of the CDR3 end, and the germline J gene fills in the rest. The chain recombines TRBV30 with TRBJ1-1; weak D call: TRBD1 (6 bases). The CDR3 covers 12 residues. Germline V gives CDR1 GTSNPN, CDR2 SVGIG (reference sequence). Here the CDR3 reads CAWSHRDETAFF. CDR3 DNA (partial): TGTGCCTGGAGTCACAGGGATGAGACC.

There are a few counts of this clone. The observed sequence ends 3 residues before the CDR3 terminus, with the missing tail filled in from the germline J gene. The chain carries TRBV6-2 or TRBV6-3 and TRBJ2-2; 10 bases are a match to TRBD1. CDR1 and CDR2 (germline): MNHEY, SVGEGT. This CDR3 comprises 16 residues. CDR3 DNA, as far as it was read: TGTGCCAGCAGTCTCGGACAGGGGGTTCATAATTCACCG. It encodes CASSLGQGVHNSP. The full CDR3 protein reads CASSLGQGVHNSPLFF.

Many counts were recorded for this clone. From the germline J gene comes the end of the CDR3, since the read stops 3 residues before it. The V and J genes are TRBV6-2 or TRBV6-3 and TRBJ2-2, with D possibly matching TRBD1 (5 bases). Germline V gene data show CDR1 as MNHEY and CDR2 as SVGEGT. CDR3 size: 15 residues. The CDR3 bases that were read are TGTGCCAGCAGTAGGACGGGCTCTGGGGCCAACGTG. The encoded protein is CASSRTGSGANV. The complete CDR3 sequence is CASSRTGSGANVLFF.

This clone has more than one count but fewer than ten. The CDR3 end lies 3 residues beyond the end of the read and is filled in from the germline J gene. This chain links TRBV7-6 with TRBJ2-7, with 7 bases fitting TRBD2. V shed 1 base and J 0 bases; nucleotides not matched to a gene: 6. CDR3 size: 16 residues. Germline CDR1 and CDR2: SGHVS and FNYEAQ. The sequenced CDR3 bases are TGTGCCAGCAGCTTAGGAGCGGGGTCCCCCTCCTACGAG. It is translated as CASSLGAGSPSYE. The full CDR3 reads CASSLGAGSPSYEQYF.

This clone was found a few times. The read comes to an end 3 residues before the CDR3 does, leaving the germline J gene to fill in the end. V gene TRBV18 combines with J gene TRBJ1-2, with a possible D match to TRBD1 (5 bases). Germline-derived CDR1 and CDR2 are KGHSH and LQKENI. The CDR3 runs to 14 residues. Here the CDR3 reads CASSPAQGIGGYTF. Partial CDR3 DNA: TGTGCCAGCTCACCAGCGCAGGGAATTGGCGGC.

Many counts were recorded for this clone. The read terminates 3 residues before the CDR3 end, so the remaining end is supplied by the germline J gene. The gene calls are TRBV5-1 and TRBJ2-3; TRBD2 matches at 9 bases. CDR1 and CDR2 (germline): SGHRS, YFSETQ. The CDR3 covers 14 residues. V shed 6 bases, J shed 3 bases, and the junction held 5 bases outside the gene matches. The part of the CDR3 DNA that was read is TGCGCCAGCACGGCTAGCGGGGTTACAGATACG. It codes for CASTASGVTDT. The full CDR3 reads CASTASGVTDTQYF. Filled out from reference TRBV5-1 and TRBJ2-3, the complete variable domain reads KAGVTQTPRYLIKTRGQQVTLSCSPISGHRSVSWYQQTPGQGLQFLFEYFSETQRNKGNFPGRFSGRQFSNSRSEMNVSTLELGDSALYLCASTASGVTDTQYFGPGTRLTVL.

This clone was seen many times. The read terminates 3 residues before the CDR3 end, so the remaining end is supplied by the germline J gene. The J gene is TRBJ1-2, the V gene TRBV13; 11 bases line up with TRBD1. The CDR3 length is 15 residues. Germline V CDR1 and CDR2: PRHDT, FYEKMQ (reference sequence). The ends lost 3 bases at V and 6 bases at J; junction bases unmatched: 6. CDR3 protein: CASSFGQGAKDGYTF. The CDR3 bases that were read are TGTGCCAGCAGCTTCGGACAGGGGGCGAAGGATGGC.

The table lists this clone with many counts. The read stops 3 residues short of the end of the CDR3; the missing end is completed from the germline J gene. The rearrangement joins TRBV7-2 to TRBJ1-2; maybe TRBD1 (6 bases). The V end lost 4 bases, the J end lost 4 bases, and 13 bases lay between the germline ends. The germline gives CDR1 SGHTA, CDR2 FQGNSA. The length of the CDR3 is 14 residues. Incomplete CDR3 DNA: TGTGCCAGCAGCTCAGGGGCCGCGGCCTATGGC. This gives the protein CASSSGAAAYG. The whole CDR3 protein is CASSSGAAAYGYTF.

This clone was seen repeatedly, ten times or more. The read comes to an end 3 residues before the CDR3 does, leaving the germline J gene to fill in the end. V and J are TRBV20-1 and TRBJ2-7; D gene unclear. The ends were cut back, 0 bases at V and 1 base at J, with 10 bases in the middle. There are 14 residues in the CDR3. Germline CDR1 reads DFQATT; CDR2 reads SNEGSKA (reference sequence). The CDR3 spells CSARDRLLSYEQYF. The covered CDR3 bases are TGCAGTGCTAGAGATAGACTTTTGTCCTACGAG.

About this clone itself: Read sequence stops 3 residues before the CDR3 end, and the germline J gene provides the missing end. This chain connects TRBV7-6 to TRBJ2-1; D is perhaps TRBD2 (6 bases). In germline, CDR1 is SGHVS, CDR2 FNYEAQ. Trimming took 4 bases from V and 0 from J, leaving 13 bases between them. The CDR3 sequence is 16 residues long. The sequenced CDR3 bases are TGTGCCAGCAGCTCCAGACTAGAAGGCTCCTACAATGAG. It codes for CASSSRLEGSYNE. The whole CDR3 region reads CASSSRLEGSYNEQFF.

This clone was seen at least ten times. The CDR3 end lies 3 residues beyond the end of the read and is filled in from the germline J gene. The chain carries TRBV30 and TRBJ1-2; D gene unclear. V was pared by 7 bases and J by 6 bases, with 24 bases between. The germline V gene encodes CDR1 GTSNPN and CDR2 SVGIG (reference sequence). This CDR3 contains 15 residues. This CDR3 is CASPRRSHSIDGYTF. CDR3 DNA, as far as it was read: TGTGCCTCGCCTCGGAGGTCCCACAGTATCGATGGC.

This clone was seen repeatedly, ten times or more. The read gets to within 3 residues of the CDR3 end, and the germline J gene fills in the rest. V is TRBV7-2 and J is TRBJ1-5, with D uncertain. Trimming stripped 3 bases from V and 1 base from J, with 4 bases between. Germline V lookup: CDR1 SGHTA, CDR2 FQGNSA. The CDR3 length is 13 residues. CDR3 bases read: TGTGCCAGCAGCTTCAGGAGCAATCAGCCC. It codes for CASSFRSNQP. The full CDR3 protein reads CASSFRSNQPQHF.

This clone came up many times. The read halts 3 residues ahead of the CDR3 end, with the missing end drawn from the germline J gene. The chain joins TRBV19 to TRBJ1-4, with D possibly being TRBD1 (5 bases). Germline-derived CDR1 and CDR2 are LNHDA and SQIVND (reference sequence). The V end was cut by 6 bases, the J end by 6 bases, with 14 bases between. The CDR3 covers 14 residues. The sequenced part of the CDR3 DNA is TGTGCCAGTAGGAAAATAGGGGAGGATGAAAAA. Amino acid sequence: CASRKIGEDEK. The whole CDR3 sequence reads CASRKIGEDEKLFF.